The present TCR beta chain was sequenced within a study of shared clonotypes between healthy human individuals (dated by TCRdb to about 2020). In terms of the full investigation: The cohort comprised a couple of women and three men aged 18 to 49 years. Per donor, three plates each were used for CD4 naive and CD4 memory, two for CD8 naive, and one for CD8 memory. To estimate repertoire size and how much clonotypes are shared between individuals, the study performed deep sequencing of blood TCR repertoires from 4 to 6 healthy adults. To increase sequencing depth and limit assay-specific biases, different laboratories used diverse techniques to prepare libraries and sequence TCR repertoires. Per donor, leukapheresis produced somewhere between about 0.85 and 8.9 billion PBMCs. Study-wide findings and limitations: Because the study included a small number of donors, the genetic and exposure-history diversity represented was limited. Only blood was sampled, and tissue TCR repertoires likely differ from those in blood. Even with the large sequencing depth, rarefaction of the sorted-subset datasets indicated that sequencing was incomplete. Clonotypes shared by all four sorted-subset donors showed higher generation probabilities than non-shared clonotypes. Naive subsets generally had larger estimated clonotype richness than memory subsets. About 5% of naive CD4, 3.5% of naive CD8, about 2.5% of memory CD4, and around 0.4% of memory CD8 clonotypes were shared across several donors. Pairwise subsampling indicated that sequencing depth was expected to affect the degree of clonotype sharing among donors.

CDR1 and CDR2 were assigned from the germline V gene as LGHNA and YNFKEQ. The germline ends are 3 bases apart after V is trimmed by 4 bases and J by 5 bases. From the cysteine through the phenylalanine, the CDR3 covers 11 amino acids. Kept here is only the CDR3 DNA, which spans 33 bases and is read in frame from base 1. Healthy HIV-negative adults with no recently reported acute infections or vaccinations were included as donors. Every donor was a Caucasian adult living in Nashville, Tennessee, USA. CD8 memory samples consisted of magnetically selected CD45RO+ cells combined with CCR7-negative CD45RA+ effector memory (TemRA) cells. Blood was collected by leukapheresis, and PBMCs were isolated by Ficoll-Histopaque density gradient centrifugation and then cryopreserved in liquid nitrogen vapor phase. Purity and quantity of every magnetically sorted T cell population were checked by analytical flow cytometry. Genomic DNA was isolated from each sorted fraction and quantified by UV absorbance on a Nanodrop 2000c.

A word on this clone: Which antigen it targets is not known. The record has no base qualities; no much larger clone is one base away. Other DNA sequences in the sample encode the same CDR3.

Using the deep immunoSEQ assay, TCR CDR3 regions were amplified from genomic DNA by multiplex PCR. Extracted genomic DNA from each cell subset was distributed evenly across all wells of several immunoSEQ 96-well plates, and each plate was treated as a replicate. For sorted subsets, each replicate PCR was loaded with approximately 200 ng genomic DNA, equivalent to about 30,000 T cell genomes. Purified libraries were measured with a Qubit 3.0 fluorometer, size-checked on a Bioanalyzer 2100, and measured again with the KAPA Library Quantification kit. Each immunoSEQ 96-well plate was sequenced on its own single-read 150-cycle Illumina NextSeq 550 flow cell. For the original study's pipeline: Because the immunoSEQ output held only junctional sequences and lacked quality scores, the filtering could not match the filtering applied to full-length reads. Sequences were annotated with PyIR, a Python wrapper for IgBLAST v1.9, using IMGT germline references to assign V/J genes and CDR3. Any read was removed if the V/J assignment was weak (E-value above 1e-6), the CDR3 was missing, or the read contained stop codons, out-of-frame junctions, or ambiguous translated residues. V3J clonotypes were defined by identical inferred V gene, J gene, and CDR3 amino acid sequence. To compute the percentage overlap between repertoires, the number of shared unique clonotypes was divided by the size of the smaller repertoire. Richness of each repertoire was evaluated using RTK rarefaction, the Chao1 estimator, and Recon v2.1 estimates of unobserved clonotypes. Generation probabilities were computed with OLGA for all TCRbeta clonotypes obtained by the gDNA method from four donors. In TCRdb, the immuneACCESS table is reduced to in-frame sequences with V and J assigned. These tables do not hold every clone; where another copy was compared, an unresolved V gene accounts for under half, and the others remain unexplained. V and J calls and clone size are copied from that table; D and trimming were computed from the DNA. This sample has around 100,000 clones in its table, and about 70% of those were observed once. Around 25% of the sample is taken by the ten largest.

In this chain, TRBV4-2 is recombined with TRBJ2-1; the D gene is unclear. Specimen: memory CD8+ T cells sorted from blood. Read against the paper, the sample's cell subset or site label means: CD45RO+ cells pooled with CCR7-negative TemRA cells. This clonotype was sampled from a woman in her thirties in good health. The sequence in DNA is TGTGCCAGCAGCCTTAACAATGAGCAGTTCTTC. Translated, it reads CASSLNNEQFF.